This record concerns one TCR beta chain sequence. Its antigen is currently unknown. The table came from immunoSEQ multiplex PCR; TCRdb's copy has only in-frame clones and leaves some out. The sample yields about 2.3 million clones, approximately 93% seen once. The sample belongs to a study of shared clonotypes between healthy human individuals. Study observations and caveats: Clonotypes that were shared across four donors made up approximately 5% of naive CD4 clonotypes.

The sample was naive CD4+ T cells from PBMCs. Noted subset: CD45RA+ positively selected. The clonotype was recovered from a man between 18 and 35 years old in good health. Some clones in this sample may be carry-over from other donors' samples.

The CDR3 DNA sequence: TGTGCCTGGAGTGTACGACCCGCAGGGGTTTACTATGGCTACACCTTC. It encodes CAWSVRPAGVYYGYTF. This chain links TRBV30 with TRBJ1-2, with a tentative D call TRBD1 (6 bases). The CDR3 runs 16 residues. Germline CDR1 reads GTSNPN; CDR2 reads SVGIG (reference sequence). V was shortened by 0 bases and J by 3 bases, with 17 bases between the two germline ends.